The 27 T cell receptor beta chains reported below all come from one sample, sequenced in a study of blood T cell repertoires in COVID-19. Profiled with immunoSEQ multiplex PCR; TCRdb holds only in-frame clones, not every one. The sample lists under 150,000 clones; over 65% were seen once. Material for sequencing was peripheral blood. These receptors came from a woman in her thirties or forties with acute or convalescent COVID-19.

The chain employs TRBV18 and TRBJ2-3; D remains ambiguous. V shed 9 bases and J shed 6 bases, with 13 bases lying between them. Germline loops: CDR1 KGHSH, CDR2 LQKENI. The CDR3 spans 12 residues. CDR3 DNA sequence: TGTGCCAGTTTGAAGCTCGGGGATACGCAGTATTTT. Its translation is CASLKLGDTQYF.

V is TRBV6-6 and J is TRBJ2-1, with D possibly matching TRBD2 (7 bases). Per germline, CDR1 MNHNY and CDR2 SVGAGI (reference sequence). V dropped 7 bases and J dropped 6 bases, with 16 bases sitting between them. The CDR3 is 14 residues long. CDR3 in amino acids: CASKGGAGLNEQFF. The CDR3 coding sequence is TGTGCCAGCAAGGGGGGGGCTGGTCTCAATGAGCAGTTCTTC.

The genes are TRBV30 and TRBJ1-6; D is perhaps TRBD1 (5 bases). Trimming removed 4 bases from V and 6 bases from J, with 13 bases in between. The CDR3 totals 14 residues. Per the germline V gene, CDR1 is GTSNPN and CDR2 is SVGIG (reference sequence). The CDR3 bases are TGTGCCTGGACCGCCCGGGACTTTAATTCACCCCTCCACTTT. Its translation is CAWTARDFNSPLHF. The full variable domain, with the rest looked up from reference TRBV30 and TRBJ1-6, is SQTIHQWPATLVQPVGSPLSLECTVEGTSNPNLYWYRQAAGRGLQLLFYSVGIGQISSEVPQNLSASRPQDRQFILSSKKLLLSDSGFYLCAWTARDFNSPLHFGNGTRLTVT.

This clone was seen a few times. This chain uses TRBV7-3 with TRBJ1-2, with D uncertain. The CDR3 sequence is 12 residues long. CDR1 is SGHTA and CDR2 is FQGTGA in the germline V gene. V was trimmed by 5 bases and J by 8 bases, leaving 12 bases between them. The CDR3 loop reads CASSVPVLGYTF. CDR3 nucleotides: TGTGCCAGCAGCGTCCCGGTCTTGGGCTACACCTTC. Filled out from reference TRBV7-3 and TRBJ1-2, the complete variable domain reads GAGVSQTPSNKVTEKGKYVELRCDPISGHTALYWYRQSLGQGPEFLIYFQGTGAADDSGLPNDRFFAVRPEGSVSTLKIQRTERGDSAVYLCASSVPVLGYTFGSGTRLTVV.

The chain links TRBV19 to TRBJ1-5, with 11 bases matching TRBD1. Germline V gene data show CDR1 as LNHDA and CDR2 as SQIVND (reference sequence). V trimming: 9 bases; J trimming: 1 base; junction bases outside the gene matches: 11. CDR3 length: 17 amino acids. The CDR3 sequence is CASDIGQGALSNQPQHF. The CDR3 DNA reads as TGTGCCAGCGACATAGGACAGGGGGCTTTAAGCAATCAGCCCCAGCATTTT.

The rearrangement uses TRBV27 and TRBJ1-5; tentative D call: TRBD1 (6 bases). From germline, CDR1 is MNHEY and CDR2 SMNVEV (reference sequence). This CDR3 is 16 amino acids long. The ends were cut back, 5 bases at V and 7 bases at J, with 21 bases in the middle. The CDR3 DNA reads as TGTGCCAGCAGTCCCATGGGGGCTCCAAGCAGACAGCCCCAGCATTTT. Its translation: CASSPMGAPSRQPQHF.

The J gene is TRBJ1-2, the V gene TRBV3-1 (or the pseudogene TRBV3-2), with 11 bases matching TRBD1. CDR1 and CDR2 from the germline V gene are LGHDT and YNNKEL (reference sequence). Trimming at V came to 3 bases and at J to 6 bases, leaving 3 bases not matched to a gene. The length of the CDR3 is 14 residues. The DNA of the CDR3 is TGTGCCAGCAGCCACCTGGACAGGGGGCATGGCTACACCTTC. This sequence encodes CASSHLDRGHGYTF.

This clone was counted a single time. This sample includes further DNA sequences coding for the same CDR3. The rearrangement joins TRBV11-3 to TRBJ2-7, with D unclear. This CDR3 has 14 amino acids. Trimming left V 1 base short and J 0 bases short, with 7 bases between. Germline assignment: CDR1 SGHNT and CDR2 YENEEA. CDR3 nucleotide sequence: TGTGCCAGCAGCTTAGGTGGTAGCTCCTACGAGCAGTACTTC. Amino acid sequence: CASSLGGSSYEQYF.

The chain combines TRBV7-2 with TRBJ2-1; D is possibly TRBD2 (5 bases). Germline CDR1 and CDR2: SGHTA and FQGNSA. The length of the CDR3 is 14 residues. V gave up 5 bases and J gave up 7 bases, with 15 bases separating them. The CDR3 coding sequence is TGTGCCAGCAGCCCCAAGCGGATGGAGAATGAGCAGTTCTTC. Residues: CASSPKRMENEQFF.

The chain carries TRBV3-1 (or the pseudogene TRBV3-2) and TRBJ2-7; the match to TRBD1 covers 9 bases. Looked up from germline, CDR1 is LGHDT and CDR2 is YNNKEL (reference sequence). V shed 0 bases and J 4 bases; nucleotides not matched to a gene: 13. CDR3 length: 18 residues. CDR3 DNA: TGTGCCAGCAGCCAAGAAAAAACCGCCGGGACAGGGTTTTACGAGCAGTACTTC. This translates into CASSQEKTAGTGFYEQYF.

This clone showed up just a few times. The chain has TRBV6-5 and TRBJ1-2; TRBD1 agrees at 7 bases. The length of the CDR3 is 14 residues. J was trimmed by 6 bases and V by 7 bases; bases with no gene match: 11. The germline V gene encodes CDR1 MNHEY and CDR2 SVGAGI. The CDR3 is CASTRARGTDGYTF. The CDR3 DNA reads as TGTGCCAGCACCAGAGCCAGGGGGACGGATGGCTACACCTTC.

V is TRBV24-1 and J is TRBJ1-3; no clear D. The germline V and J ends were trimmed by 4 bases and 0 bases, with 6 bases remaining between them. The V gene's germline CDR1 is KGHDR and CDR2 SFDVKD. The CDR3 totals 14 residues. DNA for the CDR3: TGTGCCACCAGTGAGCGTTTCTCTGGAAACACCATATATTTT. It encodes CATSERFSGNTIYF.

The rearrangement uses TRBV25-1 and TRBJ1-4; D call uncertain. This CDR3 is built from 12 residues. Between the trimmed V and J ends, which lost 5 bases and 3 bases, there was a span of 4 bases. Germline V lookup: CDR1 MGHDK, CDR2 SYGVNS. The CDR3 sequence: CASSPSNEKLFF. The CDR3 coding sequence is TGTGCCAGCAGTCCCTCTAATGAAAAACTGTTTTTT.

CDR3 residues: CASSKELGQCQPQHF. CDR3 nucleotide sequence: TGTGCCAGCAGCAAAGAGTTGGGACAGTGCCAGCCCCAGCATTTT. This chain connects TRBV21-1 to TRBJ1-5; the table calls TRBD1, which could not be checked here. TRBV21-1 is recorded as a pseudogene. The CDR3 contains 15 residues.

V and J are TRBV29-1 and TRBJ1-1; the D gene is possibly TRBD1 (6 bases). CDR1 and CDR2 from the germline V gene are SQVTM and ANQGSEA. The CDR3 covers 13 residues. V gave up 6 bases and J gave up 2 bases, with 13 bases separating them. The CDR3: CSVIQGTNTEAFF. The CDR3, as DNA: TGCAGCGTCATACAGGGCACCAACACTGAAGCTTTCTTT.

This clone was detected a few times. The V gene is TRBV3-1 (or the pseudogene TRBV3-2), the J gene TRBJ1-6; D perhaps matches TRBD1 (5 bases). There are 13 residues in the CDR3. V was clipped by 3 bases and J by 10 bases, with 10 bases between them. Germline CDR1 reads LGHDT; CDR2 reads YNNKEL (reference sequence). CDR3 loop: CASSQGQRSPLHF. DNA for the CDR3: TGTGCCAGCAGCCAGGGGCAGAGGTCACCCCTCCACTTT.

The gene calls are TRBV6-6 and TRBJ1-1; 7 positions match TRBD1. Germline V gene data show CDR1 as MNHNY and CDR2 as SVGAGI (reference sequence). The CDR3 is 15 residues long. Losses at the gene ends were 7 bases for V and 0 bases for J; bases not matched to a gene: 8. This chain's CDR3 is CASKQGRGMNTEAFF. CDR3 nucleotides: TGTGCCAGCAAACAGGGGCGCGGGATGAACACTGAAGCTTTCTTT.

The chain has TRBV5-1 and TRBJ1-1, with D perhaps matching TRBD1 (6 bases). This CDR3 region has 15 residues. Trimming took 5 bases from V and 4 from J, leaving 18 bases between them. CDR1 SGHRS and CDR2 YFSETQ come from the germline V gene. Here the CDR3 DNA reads TGCGCCAGCAGTCTCGATGTGGGGGCGGGCACTGAAGCTTTCTTT. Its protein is CASSLDVGAGTEAFF.

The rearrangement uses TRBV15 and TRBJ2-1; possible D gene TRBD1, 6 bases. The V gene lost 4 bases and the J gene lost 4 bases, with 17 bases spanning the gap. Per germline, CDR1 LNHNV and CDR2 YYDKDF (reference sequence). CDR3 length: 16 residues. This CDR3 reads CATSKEGQGPYNEQFF. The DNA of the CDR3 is TGTGCCACCAGCAAAGAGGGACAAGGGCCTTACAATGAGCAGTTCTTC. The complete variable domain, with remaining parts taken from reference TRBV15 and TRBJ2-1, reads DAMVIQNPRYQVTQFGKPVTLSCSQTLNHNVMYWYQQKSSQAPKLLFHYYDKDFNNEADTPDNFQSRRPNTSFCFLDIRSPGLGDTAMYLCATSKEGQGPYNEQFFGPGTRLTVL.

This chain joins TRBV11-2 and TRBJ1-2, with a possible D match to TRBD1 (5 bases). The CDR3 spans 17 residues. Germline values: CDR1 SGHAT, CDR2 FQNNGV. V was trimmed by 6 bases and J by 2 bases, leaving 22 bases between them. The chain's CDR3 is CASSRGGVLRDNYGYTF. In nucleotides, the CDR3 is TGTGCCAGCAGTCGTGGAGGGGTCCTAAGGGACAACTATGGCTACACCTTC.

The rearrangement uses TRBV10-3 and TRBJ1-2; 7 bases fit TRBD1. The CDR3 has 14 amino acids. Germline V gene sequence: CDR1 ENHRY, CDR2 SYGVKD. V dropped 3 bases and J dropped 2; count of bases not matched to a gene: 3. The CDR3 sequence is CAISDPTGNYGYTF. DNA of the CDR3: TGTGCCATCAGTGACCCGACAGGGAACTATGGCTACACCTTC.

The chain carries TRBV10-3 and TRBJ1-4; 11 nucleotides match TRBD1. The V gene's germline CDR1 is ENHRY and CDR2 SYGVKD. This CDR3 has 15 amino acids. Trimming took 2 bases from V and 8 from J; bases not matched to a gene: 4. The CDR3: CAISEPGTGGEKLFF. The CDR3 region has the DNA TGTGCCATCAGTGAGCCTGGGACAGGGGGAGAAAAACTGTTTTTT.

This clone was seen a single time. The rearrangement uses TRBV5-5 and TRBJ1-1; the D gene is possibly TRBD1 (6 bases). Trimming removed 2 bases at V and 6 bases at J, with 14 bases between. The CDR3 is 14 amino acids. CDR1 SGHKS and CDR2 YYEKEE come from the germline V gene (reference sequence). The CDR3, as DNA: TGTGCCAGCAGCTTTGGGGGCGGGAGGCCTGAAGCTTTCTTT. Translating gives CASSFGGGRPEAFF.

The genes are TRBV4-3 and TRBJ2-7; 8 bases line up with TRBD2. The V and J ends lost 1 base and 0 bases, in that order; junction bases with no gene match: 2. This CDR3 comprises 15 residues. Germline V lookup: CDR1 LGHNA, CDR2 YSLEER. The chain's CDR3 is CASSQASGLSYEQYF. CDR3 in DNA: TGCGCCAGCAGCCAAGCTAGCGGGCTCTCCTACGAGCAGTACTTC.

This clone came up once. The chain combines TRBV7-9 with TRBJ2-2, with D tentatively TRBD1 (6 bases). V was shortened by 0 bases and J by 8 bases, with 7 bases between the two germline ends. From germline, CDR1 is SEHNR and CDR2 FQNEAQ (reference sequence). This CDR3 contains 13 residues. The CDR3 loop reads CASSLAGTGELFF. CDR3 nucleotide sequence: TGTGCCAGCAGCTTAGCAGGGACAGGGGAGCTGTTTTTT.

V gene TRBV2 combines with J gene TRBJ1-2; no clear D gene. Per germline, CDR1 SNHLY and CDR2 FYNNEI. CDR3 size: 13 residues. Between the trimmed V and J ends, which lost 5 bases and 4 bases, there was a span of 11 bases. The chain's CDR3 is CASSLGVSYGYTF. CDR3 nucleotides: TGTGCCAGCAGTCTCGGGGTTAGCTATGGCTACACCTTC.

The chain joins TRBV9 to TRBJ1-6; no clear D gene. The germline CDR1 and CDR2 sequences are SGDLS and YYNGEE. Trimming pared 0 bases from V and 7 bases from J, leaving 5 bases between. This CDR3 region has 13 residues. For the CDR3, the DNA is TGTGCCAGCAGCGTAGAGAGAAATTCACCCCTCCACTTT. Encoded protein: CASSVERNSPLHF. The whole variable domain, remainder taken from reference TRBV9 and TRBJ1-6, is DSGVTQTPKHLITATGQRVTLRCSPRSGDLSVYWYQQSLDQGLQFLIQYYNGEERAKGNILERFSAQQFPDLHSELNLSSLELGDSALYFCASSVERNSPLHFGNGTRLTVT.